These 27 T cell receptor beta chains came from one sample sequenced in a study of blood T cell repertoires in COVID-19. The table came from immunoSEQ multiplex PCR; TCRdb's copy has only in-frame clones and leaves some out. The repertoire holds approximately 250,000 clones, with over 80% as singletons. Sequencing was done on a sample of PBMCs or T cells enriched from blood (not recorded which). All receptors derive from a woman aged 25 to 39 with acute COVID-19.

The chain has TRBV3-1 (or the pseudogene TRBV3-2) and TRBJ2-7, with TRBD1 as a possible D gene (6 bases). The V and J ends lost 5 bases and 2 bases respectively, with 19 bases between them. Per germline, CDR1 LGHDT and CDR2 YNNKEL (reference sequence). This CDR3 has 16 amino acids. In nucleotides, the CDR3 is TGTGCCAGCAGCGGCACGTTCCGAGGGGGAACCTACGAGCAGTACTTC. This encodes CASSGTFRGGTYEQYF.

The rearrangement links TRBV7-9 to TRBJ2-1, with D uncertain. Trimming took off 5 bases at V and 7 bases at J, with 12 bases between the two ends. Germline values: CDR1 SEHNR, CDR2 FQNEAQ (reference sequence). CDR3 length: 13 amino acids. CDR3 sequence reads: CASSPPAMNEQFF. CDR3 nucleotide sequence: TGTGCCAGCAGCCCCCCCGCTATGAATGAGCAGTTCTTC.

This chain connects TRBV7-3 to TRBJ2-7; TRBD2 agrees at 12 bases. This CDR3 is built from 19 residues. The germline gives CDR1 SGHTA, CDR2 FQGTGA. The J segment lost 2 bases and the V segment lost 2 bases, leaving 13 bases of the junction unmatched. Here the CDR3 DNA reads TGTGCCAGCAGCTTACTCTTTCTAGCGGGAGGGCCCCCGACCTACGAGCAGTACTTC. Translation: CASSLLFLAGGPPTYEQYF.

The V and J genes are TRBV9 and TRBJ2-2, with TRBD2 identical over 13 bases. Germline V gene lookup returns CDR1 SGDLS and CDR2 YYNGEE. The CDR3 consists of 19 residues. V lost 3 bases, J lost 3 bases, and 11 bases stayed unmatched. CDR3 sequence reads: CASSEALTSGRADTGELFF. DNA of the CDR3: TGTGCCAGCAGCGAGGCCCTCACTAGCGGGAGGGCCGACACCGGGGAGCTGTTTTTT. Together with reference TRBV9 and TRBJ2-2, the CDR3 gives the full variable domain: DSGVTQTPKHLITATGQRVTLRCSPRSGDLSVYWYQQSLDQGLQFLIQYYNGEERAKGNILERFSAQQFPDLHSELNLSSLELGDSALYFCASSEALTSGRADTGELFFGEGSRLTVL.

Here the CDR3 reads CASGSRENTDTQYF. CDR3 coding DNA: TGTGCCAGTGGAAGCCGGGAGAACACAGATACGCAGTATTTT. The rearrangement links TRBV19 to TRBJ2-3, with a weak D call TRBD2 (6 bases). Trimming stripped 8 bases from V and 2 bases from J, with 14 bases between. CDR1 LNHDA and CDR2 SQIVND come from the germline V gene (reference sequence). The CDR3 spans 14 residues.

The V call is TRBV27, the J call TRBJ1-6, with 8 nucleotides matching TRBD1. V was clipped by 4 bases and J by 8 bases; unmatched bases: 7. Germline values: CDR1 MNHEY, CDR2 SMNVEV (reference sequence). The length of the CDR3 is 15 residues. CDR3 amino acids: CASSSLAGGDSPLHF. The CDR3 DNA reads TGTGCCAGCAGTTCCCTGGCAGGGGGCGATTCACCCCTCCACTTT.

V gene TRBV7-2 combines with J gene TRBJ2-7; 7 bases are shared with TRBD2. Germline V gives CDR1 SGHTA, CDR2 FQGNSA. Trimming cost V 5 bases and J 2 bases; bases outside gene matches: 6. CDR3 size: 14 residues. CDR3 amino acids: CASSTGTTPYEQYF. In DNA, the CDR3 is TGTGCCAGCAGCACCGGGACTACCCCCTACGAGCAGTACTTC.

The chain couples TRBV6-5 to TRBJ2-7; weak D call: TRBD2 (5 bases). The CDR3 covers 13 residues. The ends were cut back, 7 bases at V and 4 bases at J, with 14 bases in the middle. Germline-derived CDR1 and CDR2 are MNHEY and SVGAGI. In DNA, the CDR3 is TGTGCCAGCACCTCAGTCTCGGGGTACGAGCAGTACTTC. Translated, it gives CASTSVSGYEQYF.

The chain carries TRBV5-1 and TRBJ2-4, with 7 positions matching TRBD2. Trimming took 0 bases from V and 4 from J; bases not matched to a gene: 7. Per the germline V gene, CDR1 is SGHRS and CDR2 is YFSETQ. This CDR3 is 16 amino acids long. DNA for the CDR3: TGCGCCAGCAGCTTGGGAAATAGCGGGTCTAAAAACATTCAGTACTTC. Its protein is CASSLGNSGSKNIQYF.

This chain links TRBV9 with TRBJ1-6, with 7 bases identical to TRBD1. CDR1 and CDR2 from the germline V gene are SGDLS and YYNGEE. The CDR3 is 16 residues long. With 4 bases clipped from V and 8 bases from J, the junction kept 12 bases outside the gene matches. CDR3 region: CASSSTGTEVDSPLHF. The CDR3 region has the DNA TGTGCCAGCAGCTCCACCGGGACAGAGGTGGATTCACCCCTCCACTTT.

This chain's CDR3 is CASSAGLYEQYF. In DNA form, the CDR3 reads TGTGCCAGCAGTGCAGGCCTCTACGAGCAGTACTTC. The J gene is TRBJ2-7, the V gene TRBV12-3 or TRBV12-4; D unresolved. This CDR3 contains 12 residues. V was shortened by 5 bases and J by 3 bases, with 8 bases between the two germline ends.

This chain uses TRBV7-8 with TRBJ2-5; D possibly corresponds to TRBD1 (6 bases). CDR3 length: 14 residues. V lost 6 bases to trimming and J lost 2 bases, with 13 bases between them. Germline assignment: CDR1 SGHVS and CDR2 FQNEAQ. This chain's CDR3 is CASSHGQRQETQYF. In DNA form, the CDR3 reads TGTGCCAGCAGTCACGGACAGAGACAAGAGACCCAGTACTTC.

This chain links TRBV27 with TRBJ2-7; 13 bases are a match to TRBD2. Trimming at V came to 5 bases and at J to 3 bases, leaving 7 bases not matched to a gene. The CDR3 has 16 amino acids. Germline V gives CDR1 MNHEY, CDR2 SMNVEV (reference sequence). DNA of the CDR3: TGTGCCAGCAGTCTACTAGCGGGAGGGACTTACTACGAGCAGTACTTC. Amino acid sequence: CASSLLAGGTYYEQYF.

The CDR3 region has the DNA TGTGCCAGCTTGAGCCTCAATCAGCCCCAGCATTTT. Its translation is CASLSLNQPQHF. V gene TRBV28 combines with J gene TRBJ1-5; D gene unclear. CDR1 is MDHEN, CDR2 SYDVKM, per germline. This CDR3 contains 12 residues. V dropped 8 bases and J dropped 3 bases, with 8 bases sitting between them.

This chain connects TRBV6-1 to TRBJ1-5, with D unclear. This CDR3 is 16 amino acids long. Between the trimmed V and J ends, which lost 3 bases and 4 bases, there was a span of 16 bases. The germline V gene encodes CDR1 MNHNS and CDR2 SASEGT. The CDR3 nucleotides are TGTGCCAGCAGTGACACGGGTTCGGGAAATAATCAGCCCCAGCATTTT. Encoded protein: CASSDTGSGNNQPQHF.

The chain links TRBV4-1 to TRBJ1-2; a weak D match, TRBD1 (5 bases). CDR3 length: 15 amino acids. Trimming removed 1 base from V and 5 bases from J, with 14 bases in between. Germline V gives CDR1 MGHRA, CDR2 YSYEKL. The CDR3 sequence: CASSQASRVEYGYTF. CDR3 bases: TGCGCCAGCAGCCAAGCCTCCAGGGTTGAGTATGGCTACACCTTC.

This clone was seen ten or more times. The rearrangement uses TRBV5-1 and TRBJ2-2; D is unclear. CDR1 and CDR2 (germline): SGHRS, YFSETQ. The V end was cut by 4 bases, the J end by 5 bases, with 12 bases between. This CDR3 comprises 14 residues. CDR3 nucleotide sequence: TGCGCCAGCAGCCTACGGTGGTATACCGGGGAGCTGTTTTTT. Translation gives CASSLRWYTGELFF. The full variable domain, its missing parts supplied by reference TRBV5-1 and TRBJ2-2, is KAGVTQTPRYLIKTRGQQVTLSCSPISGHRSVSWYQQTPGQGLQFLFEYFSETQRNKGNFPGRFSGRQFSNSRSEMNVSTLELGDSALYLCASSLRWYTGELFFGEGSRLTVL.

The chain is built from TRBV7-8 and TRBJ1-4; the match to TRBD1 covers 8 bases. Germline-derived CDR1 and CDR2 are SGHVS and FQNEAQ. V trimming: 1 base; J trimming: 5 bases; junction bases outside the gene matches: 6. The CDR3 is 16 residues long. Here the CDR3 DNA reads TGTGCCAGCAGCTTAGGGGCAGGGGGCACAAATGAAAAACTGTTTTTT. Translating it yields CASSLGAGGTNEKLFF.

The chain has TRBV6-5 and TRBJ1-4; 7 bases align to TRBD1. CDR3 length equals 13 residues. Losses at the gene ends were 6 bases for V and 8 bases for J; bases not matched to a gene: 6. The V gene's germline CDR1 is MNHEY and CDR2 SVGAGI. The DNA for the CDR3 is TGTGCCAGCAGATCAGGGGGGTACGAAAAACTGTTTTTT. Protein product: CASRSGGYEKLFF.

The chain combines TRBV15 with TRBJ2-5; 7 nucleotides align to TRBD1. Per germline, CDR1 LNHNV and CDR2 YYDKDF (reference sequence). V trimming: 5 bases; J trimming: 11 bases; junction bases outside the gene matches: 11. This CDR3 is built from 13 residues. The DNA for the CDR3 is TGTGCCACCAGCGGCCGGGACAGAGAATATCAGTACTTC. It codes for CATSGRDREYQYF.

CDR3: CATSDGSLGSEAFF. The CDR3 coding sequence is TGTGCCACCAGTGATGGATCCTTGGGCAGTGAAGCTTTCTTT. This chain joins TRBV24-1 and TRBJ1-1; unclear D gene. With 3 bases removed from V and 7 bases from J, the gap between germline ends came to 14 bases. This CDR3 has 14 amino acids. The V gene's germline CDR1 is KGHDR and CDR2 SFDVKD.

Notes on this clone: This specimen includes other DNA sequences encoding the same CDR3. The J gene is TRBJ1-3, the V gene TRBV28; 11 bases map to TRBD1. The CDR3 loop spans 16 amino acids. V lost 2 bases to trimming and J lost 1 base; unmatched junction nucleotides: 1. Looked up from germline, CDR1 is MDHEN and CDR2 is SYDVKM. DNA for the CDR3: TGTGCCAGCAGTTTAGGACAGGGGGCTTCTGGAAACACCATATATTTT. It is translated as CASSLGQGASGNTIYF.

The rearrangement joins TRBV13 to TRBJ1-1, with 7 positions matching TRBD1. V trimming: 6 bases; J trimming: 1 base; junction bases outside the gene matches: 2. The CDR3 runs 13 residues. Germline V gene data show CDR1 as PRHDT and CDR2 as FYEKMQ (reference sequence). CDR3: CASSRDRNTEAFF. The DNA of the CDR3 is TGTGCCAGCAGTCGGGACAGGAACACTGAAGCTTTCTTT.

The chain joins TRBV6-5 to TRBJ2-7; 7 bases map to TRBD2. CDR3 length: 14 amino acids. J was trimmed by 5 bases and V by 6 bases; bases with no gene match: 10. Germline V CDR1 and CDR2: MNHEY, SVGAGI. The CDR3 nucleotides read TGTGCCAGCAGGGAGGGAGGGCCGGGCAACGAGCAGTACTTC. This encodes CASREGGPGNEQYF.

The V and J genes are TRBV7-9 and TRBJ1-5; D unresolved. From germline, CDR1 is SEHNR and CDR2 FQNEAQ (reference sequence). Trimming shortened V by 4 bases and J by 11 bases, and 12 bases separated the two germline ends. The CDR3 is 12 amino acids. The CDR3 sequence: CASSSRGVAQHF. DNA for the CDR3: TGTGCCAGCAGCTCCCGGGGTGTGGCCCAGCATTTT.

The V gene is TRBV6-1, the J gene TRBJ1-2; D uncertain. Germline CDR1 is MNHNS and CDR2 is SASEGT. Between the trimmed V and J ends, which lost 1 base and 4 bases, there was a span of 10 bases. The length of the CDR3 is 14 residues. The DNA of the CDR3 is TGTGCCAGCAGTGAAGTGGAGGGAGGCTATGGCTACACCTTC. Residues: CASSEVEGGYGYTF.

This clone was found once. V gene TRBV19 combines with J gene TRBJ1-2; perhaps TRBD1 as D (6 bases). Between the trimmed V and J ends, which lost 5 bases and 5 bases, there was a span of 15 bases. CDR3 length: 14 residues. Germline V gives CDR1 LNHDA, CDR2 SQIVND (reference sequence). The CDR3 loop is CASSSEGQWYGYTF. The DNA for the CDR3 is TGTGCCAGTAGTTCCGAGGGACAATGGTATGGCTACACCTTC.